Each of the 14 T cell receptor beta chains below was sequenced from the same sample in a study of beta chain features in type 1 diabetes. The sequenced template was cDNA made from the entire isolated RNA. Profiled with immunoSEQ multiplex PCR; TCRdb holds only in-frame clones, not every one. The table has about 350,000 clones, roughly a fifth seen once; the top ten hold under 0.05%. The source material was naive CD4+ T cells from blood. Source of these receptors: a young woman in good health.

This clone occurred a few times. The rearrangement links TRBV5-4 to TRBJ2-3; 9 bases fit TRBD1. CDR3 length: 15 amino acids. Germline CDR1 and CDR2: SGHNT and YYREEE (reference sequence). V was clipped by 1 base and J by 4 bases; unmatched bases: 4. The CDR3 is CASSLTTGGSDTQYF. The CDR3 nucleotides are TGTGCCAGCAGCTTGACGACAGGGGGATCAGATACGCAGTATTTT.

This clone was seen a few times. This CDR3 is CASSPLGGSNQPQHF. CDR3 coding DNA: TGCGCCAGCAGCCCACTCGGGGGGAGCAATCAGCCCCAGCATTTT. V and J are TRBV5-1 and TRBJ1-5; possible D gene TRBD1, 5 bases. The CDR3 is 15 residues long. V was clipped by 4 bases and J by 1 base, with 12 bases between them. Looked up from germline, CDR1 is SGHRS and CDR2 is YFSETQ.

This clone was seen only a few times. The chain recombines TRBV10-3 with TRBJ2-2; 8 bases agree with TRBD2. J gave up 7 bases and V 8 bases, and 9 bases lay outside the gene matches. The CDR3 totals 14 residues. The germline V gene has CDR1 ENHRY and CDR2 SYGVKD. Here the CDR3 reads CAIAALAGGGELFF. CDR3 DNA: TGTGCCATCGCCGCGCTAGCGGGCGGCGGGGAGCTGTTTTTT.

In its sample, this clone was seen a few times. This rearrangement joins TRBV9 to TRBJ1-1; a possible D gene is TRBD1 (6 bases). Trimming took off 3 bases at V and 1 base at J, with 10 bases between the two ends. Germline V lookup: CDR1 SGDLS, CDR2 YYNGEE. CDR3 length equals 14 residues. The CDR3: CASSALGQNTEAFF. The CDR3 coding sequence is TGTGCCAGCAGCGCCCTGGGACAGAACACTGAAGCTTTCTTT.

This clone has a handful of counts. V is TRBV4-1 and J is TRBJ2-5; 7 positions agree with TRBD1. CDR1 MGHRA and CDR2 YSYEKL come from the germline V gene. The CDR3 loop spans 14 amino acids. Trimming took 0 bases from V and 9 from J; bases not matched to a gene: 7. The CDR3 reads CASSQEQSQGAQYF. The CDR3 DNA reads as TGCGCCAGCAGCCAAGAACAGTCTCAGGGGGCCCAGTACTTC.

This clone was recorded a few times. The J gene is TRBJ2-1, the V gene TRBV5-1; 10 positions match TRBD2. This CDR3 comprises 14 residues. Germline V gene data show CDR1 as SGHRS and CDR2 as YFSETQ. The V segment lost 1 base and the J segment 11 bases; nucleotides outside the gene matches: 6. The CDR3 loop is CASSLLAGDPKQFF. For the CDR3, the DNA is TGCGCCAGCAGCTTGCTAGCGGGGGACCCCAAGCAGTTCTTC.

A remark on this clone: The junction shows a germline mismatch at one end, possibly a read error. J is TRBJ2-5 and V is TRBV7-7; TRBD2 matches at 12 bases. Germline V gene lookup returns CDR1 SSHAT and CDR2 FNYEAQ (reference sequence). The CDR3 length is 16 residues. The CDR3 is CASSIGLAGLQETQYF. CDR3 coding DNA: TGTGCTAGCAGCATAGGACTAGCGGGACTCCAAGAGACCCAGTACTTC.

This clone came up a few times. The chain couples TRBV23-1 to TRBJ1-1, with 9 positions matching TRBD1. TRBV23-1 is labeled an ORF, and its function is uncertain. The trim removed 0 bases at V and 4 bases at J, leaving 12 bases unmatched. The CDR3 consists of 18 residues. The CDR3, as DNA: TGCGCCAGCAGTCAATCCAAGAAATACAGGGGGCTGGGCACTGAAGCTTTCTTT. Its translation: CASSQSKKYRGLGTEAFF.

The J gene is TRBJ2-1, the V gene TRBV2; D remains unclear. This CDR3 is built from 13 residues. Trimming left V 6 bases short and J 3 bases short, with 9 bases between. Germline lookup yields CDR1 SNHLY and CDR2 FYNNEI. Written as DNA, the CDR3 is TGTGCCAGCAGGCTAGACCTCTACAATGAGCAGTTCTTC. Its protein product is CASRLDLYNEQFF.

The rearrangement uses TRBV11-2 and TRBJ1-1, with TRBD1 identical over 7 bases. The V and J ends lost 1 base and 0 bases, in that order; junction bases with no gene match: 2. The CDR3 sequence is 15 residues long. The V gene's germline CDR1 is SGHAT and CDR2 FQNNGV. Written as DNA, the CDR3 is TGTGCCAGCAGCTTAGTTAGGGGGCTGAACACTGAAGCTTTCTTT. This sequence encodes CASSLVRGLNTEAFF.

This clone was seen a few times. This specimen includes other DNA sequences encoding the same CDR3. The V call is TRBV29-1, the J call TRBJ1-1, with 7 nucleotides matching TRBD1. CDR1 and CDR2 (germline): SQVTM, ANQGSEA. After removal of 6 bases from V and 0 bases from J, the junction contained 1 base not matched to a gene. The CDR3 is 12 residues long. The CDR3 sequence: CSVGQMNTEAFF. In DNA, the CDR3 is TGCAGCGTGGGACAGATGAACACTGAAGCTTTCTTT.

CDR3 sequence reads: CASSGLRDSPYNEQFF. CDR3 bases: TGTGCCAGCAGTGGCCTACGGGACTCACCCTACAATGAGCAGTTCTTC. The J gene is TRBJ2-1, the V gene TRBV2; a possible D gene is TRBD2 (6 bases). Germline CDR1 SNHLY, CDR2 FYNNEI. The CDR3 has 16 amino acids. V was clipped by 4 bases and J by 2 bases, with 15 bases between them.

This clone showed up just a few times. The chain recombines TRBV5-6 with TRBJ2-7; D ambiguous. Trimming stripped 1 base from V and 6 bases from J, with 11 bases between. Germline loops: CDR1 SGHDT, CDR2 YYEEEE. CDR3 length equals 13 residues. CDR3 sequence: CASSLKLIREQYF. Here the CDR3 DNA reads TGTGCCAGCAGCTTGAAACTTATCCGCGAGCAGTACTTC.

The chain joins TRBV7-9 to TRBJ1-1, with 7 bases matching TRBD1. The CDR3 sequence is 15 residues long. The germline V gene encodes CDR1 SEHNR and CDR2 FQNEAQ (reference sequence). After removal of 4 bases from V and 1 base from J, the junction contained 6 bases not matched to a gene. CDR3 bases: TGTGCCAGCAGCTCACTCCGGGACAGGAACACTGAAGCTTTCTTT. Translated: CASSSLRDRNTEAFF.